This T cell receptor beta chain was captured in a study of alternative splicing in chronic myeloid leukemia remission (dated by TCRdb to between 2020 and 2021). In terms of the full investigation: RNA sequencing was used to profile peripheral blood taken from chronic-phase CML patients both at diagnosis and at remission, and those profiles were then compared against healthy donors. Median ages of around 52 years at diagnosis, about 59 at remission and 30 to 45 for healthy controls were recorded. For diagnosis, remission and control samples alike, total RNA was extracted from peripheral blood mononuclear cells using Trizol. Nine CML samples, seven diagnostic and two matched remission, came from the French Persistem study. Eight or nine diagnostic specimens, together with matched remission specimens, were obtained from the RESIST (imatinib), ENESTxtnd (nilotinib) and PINNACLE (nilotinib plus pegylated interferon) trials. The diagnostic specimens from the trials consisted of total leukocytes from peripheral blood collected in EDTA. In terms of female/male counts, the diagnosis samples were 11/5, the remission samples were 8/3 and the controls were 2/4. Overall results and qualifications from the work: Blood cell composition at remission was reconfigured to resemble lymphoid cell-enriched normal controls. Blood cell composition differed strongly by timepoint, shifting from myeloid progenitor enrichment at diagnosis to mature lymphoid enrichment at remission.

Its CDR3 holds 14 amino acids, cysteine through phenylalanine. A DNA sequence was not provided. This specimen's time point label, per the study, means: chronic-phase CML before TKI therapy (screening/day 1). Some 15 CML patients made up the patient cohort, and matched post-remission samples were retrieved for a subset of those patients. Points on this clonotype: Its antigen specificity is not known.

The receptor library was made with bulk RNA-seq. The TruSeq Stranded RNA sample prep kit was used to generate libraries of poly-A-enriched mRNA from an input of 0.8 to 1 ug total RNA. Each sample was sequenced in triplicate using paired-end sequencing on a HiSeq 2500. RNA-seq read length was 125 nucleotides per mate. As for the authors' bioinformatics: After trimming, reads were aligned to hg38 using STAR v2.7, and quality control was handled by FASTQC, RSeQC and multiqc. Salmon 0.14.1 was used to quantify gene expression levels as transcripts per million (TPM). Principal component analysis suggested that trial, library batch, sequencing batch, treatment regimen and sex did not drive transcriptomic profiles. After the reads were reprocessed by TCRdb, one entry was made per CDR3 protein sequence, with no DNA. The authors' filters were not applied to this entry. The sample includes 710 or so distinct CDR3 sequences, with around 98% observed a single time. 3.3% of the sample is in the top ten clones.

The receptor chain draws on TRBV20/OR9-2 and TRBJ2-3; the D gene TCRdb calls, TRBD2, cannot be checked with no DNA. TRBV20/OR9-2 is an ORF; its function is uncertain. Sequences were derived from PBMCs or total blood leukocytes (not recorded which), sampled at diagnosis. The sequence came from an adult with chronic myeloid leukemia. The CDR3: CSARGLESTDTQYF.